This entry concerns a single T cell receptor (beta chain). The data belong to a study of blood T cell repertoires in COVID-19. Study-level information: COVID-19 samples from acute and convalescent phases originated in the United States, Italy and Spain. T cells, B-cell-depleted T cells, or PBMCs supplied cDNA or gDNA.

In the original analysis: Amplifying reference gene primers gave estimates of nucleated cell counts. This table comes from immunoSEQ multiplex PCR, and its TCRdb copy is limited to in-frame clones, with some not included. For V, J and clone size, that table is used; D and trimming come from the DNA. The sample holds 200,000 to 300,000 clones, around 83% seen once. Germline V CDR1 and CDR2: SGHTA, FQGTGA. V lost 4 bases, J lost 2 bases, and 11 bases stayed unmatched. The CDR3 totals 17 residues. The TCR originated in a woman of 80 years or more with acute or convalescent COVID-19. The specimen sequenced was peripheral blood. The chain links TRBV7-3 to TRBJ2-1, with 7 bases lining up with TRBD2. The CDR3 spells CASSSQVAGAPYNEQFF. In DNA form, the CDR3 reads TGTGCCAGCAGCTCCCAAGTGGCGGGAGCTCCCTACAATGAGCAGTTCTTC.